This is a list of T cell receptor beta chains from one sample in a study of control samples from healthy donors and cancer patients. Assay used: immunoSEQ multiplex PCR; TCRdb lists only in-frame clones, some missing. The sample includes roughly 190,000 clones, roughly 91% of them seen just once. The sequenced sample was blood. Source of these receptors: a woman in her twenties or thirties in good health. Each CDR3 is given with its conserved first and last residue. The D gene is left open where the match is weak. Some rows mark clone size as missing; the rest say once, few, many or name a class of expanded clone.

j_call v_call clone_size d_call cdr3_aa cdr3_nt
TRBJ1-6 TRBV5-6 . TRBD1 CASSPGQGHSPLHF TGTGCCAGCAGCCCCGGACAGGGCCATTCACCCCTCCACTTT
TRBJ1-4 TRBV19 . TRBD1 CASSIGTGYEKLFF TGTGCCAGTAGTATAGGGACAGGGTATGAAAAACTGTTTTTT
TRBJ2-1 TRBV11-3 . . CASSREGTYNEQFF TGTGCCAGCAGCCGAGAAGGGACCTACAATGAGCAGTTCTTC
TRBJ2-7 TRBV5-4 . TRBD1 CASSGGQGYEQYF TGTGCCAGCAGCGGGGGACAGGGGTACGAGCAGTACTTC
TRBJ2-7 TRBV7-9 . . CASSLPGSREQYF TGTGCCAGCAGCTTGCCAGGATCTCGGGAGCAGTACTTC
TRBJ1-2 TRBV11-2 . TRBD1 CASSPHLQGGYTF TGTGCCAGCAGCCCACACCTACAGGGGGGCTACACCTTC
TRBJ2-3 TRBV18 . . CASSPTITDTQYF TGTGCCAGCTCACCGACTATCACAGATACGCAGTATTTT
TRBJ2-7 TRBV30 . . CAWSPPGGGPYEQYF TGTGCCTGGAGTCCCCCAGGGGGGGGGCCCTACGAGCAGTACTTC
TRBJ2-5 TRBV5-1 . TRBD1 CASTRTGNQETQYF TGCGCCAGCACCCGGACAGGGAACCAAGAGACCCAGTACTTC
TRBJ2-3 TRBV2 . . CASKGVITDTQYF TGTGCCAGTAAGGGGGTTATCACAGATACGCAGTATTTT
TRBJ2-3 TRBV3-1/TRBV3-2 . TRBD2 CASSPGSGVSTDTQYF TGTGCCAGCAGCCCTGGGAGCGGGGTTAGCACAGATACGCAGTATTTT
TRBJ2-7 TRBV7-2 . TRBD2 CASSPGLAGGAYEQYF TGTGCCAGCAGCCCAGGACTAGCAGGAGGGGCCTACGAGCAGTACTTC
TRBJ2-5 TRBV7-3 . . CASSLTAGLGETQYF TGTGCCAGCAGCTTAACGGCTGGGTTAGGGGAGACCCAGTACTTC
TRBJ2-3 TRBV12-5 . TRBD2 CASGSYSGGKDTQYF TGTGCTAGTGGTTCCTATAGCGGGGGCAAAGATACGCAGTATTTT
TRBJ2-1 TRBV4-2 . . CASSQEVSKSRGNEQFF TGTGCCAGCAGCCAAGAAGTTAGTAAAAGTCGCGGCAATGAGCAGTTCTTC
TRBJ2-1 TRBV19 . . CASRGFAVDNEQFF TGTGCCAGTAGGGGCTTCGCTGTTGACAATGAGCAGTTCTTC
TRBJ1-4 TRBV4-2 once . CASSQGGEKLFF TGTGCCAGCAGCCAAGGTGGGGAAAAACTGTTTTTT
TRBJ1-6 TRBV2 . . CASSERRGGSPLHF TGTGCCAGCAGTGAACGGAGGGGTGGGTCACCCCTCCACTTT
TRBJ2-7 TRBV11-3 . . CASSLVGQGDEQYF TGTGCCAGCAGCTTAGTCGGGCAGGGCGACGAGCAGTACTTC
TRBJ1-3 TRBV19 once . CASSRTEANTIYF TGTGCCAGTAGTAGGACAGAGGCGAACACCATATATTTT
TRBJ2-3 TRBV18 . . CASSVDPLGTDTQYF TGTGCCAGCTCAGTCGACCCCCTAGGAACAGATACGCAGTATTTT
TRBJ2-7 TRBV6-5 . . CASSYSLGPEQYF TGTGCCAGCAGTTACTCGCTAGGGCCCGAGCAGTACTTC
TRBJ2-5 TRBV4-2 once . CASSQDWGETQYF TGTGCCAGCAGCCAAGACTGGGGGGAGACCCAGTACTTC
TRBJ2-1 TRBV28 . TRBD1 CASSTMGQGAHEQFF TGTGCCAGCAGTACTATGGGACAGGGGGCGCATGAGCAGTTCTTC
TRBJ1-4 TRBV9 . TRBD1 CASSVEGQTNEKLFF TGTGCCAGCAGCGTAGAGGGACAGACTAATGAAAAACTGTTTTTT
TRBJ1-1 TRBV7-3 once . CASSLTQGNTEAFF TGTGCCAGCAGCTTAACACAGGGAAACACTGAAGCTTTCTTT
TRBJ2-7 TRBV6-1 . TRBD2 CVSSEEAGSSYEQYF TGTGTCAGCAGTGAAGAAGCGGGGAGCTCCTACGAGCAGTACTTC
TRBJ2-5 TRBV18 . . CASSPQTGQETQYF TGTGCCAGCTCACCTCAAACAGGCCAAGAGACCCAGTACTTC
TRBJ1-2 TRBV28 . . CASSLWRGANYGYTF TGTGCCAGCAGTTTATGGCGGGGGGCGAACTATGGCTACACCTTC
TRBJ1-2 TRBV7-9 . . CASSGRGSNYGYTF TGTGCCAGCAGCGGAAGGGGTTCTAACTATGGCTACACCTTC
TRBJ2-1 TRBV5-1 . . CASSLDSQPYNEQFF TGCGCCAGCAGCTTGGACAGTCAACCCTACAATGAGCAGTTCTTC
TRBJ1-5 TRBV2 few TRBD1 CASSVTGGNQPQHF TGTGCCAGCAGTGTCACAGGGGGGAATCAGCCCCAGCATTTT
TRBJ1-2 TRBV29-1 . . CSGGSGYGYTF TGCAGCGGGGGCTCGGGATATGGCTACACCTTC
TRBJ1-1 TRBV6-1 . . CASSESRNTEAFF TGTGCCAGCAGTGAAAGTCGGAACACTGAAGCTTTCTTT
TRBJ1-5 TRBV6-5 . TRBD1 CASSYSGQNQPQHF TGTGCCAGCAGTTACTCGGGACAGAATCAGCCCCAGCATTTT
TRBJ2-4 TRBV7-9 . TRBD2 CASSLGALAGGEDKNIQYF TGTGCCAGCAGCTTAGGGGCCCTAGCGGGAGGTGAGGACAAAAACATTCAGTACTTC
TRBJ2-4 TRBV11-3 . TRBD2 CASSGGRLAKNIQYF TGTGCTAGCAGCGGGGGCCGGCTAGCCAAAAACATTCAGTACTTC
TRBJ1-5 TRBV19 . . CASSIIRDQPQHF TGTGCCAGTAGTATCATCAGGGATCAGCCCCAGCATTTT
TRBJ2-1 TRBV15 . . CATSRNWNNEQFF TGTGCCACCAGCAGAAACTGGAACAATGAGCAGTTCTTC
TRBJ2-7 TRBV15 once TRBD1 CATSKDRGYEQYF TGTGCCACCAGCAAAGACAGGGGCTACGAGCAGTACTTC
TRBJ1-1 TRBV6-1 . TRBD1 CASSEFIRGSTEAFF TGTGCCAGCAGTGAATTCATCAGGGGGTCCACTGAAGCTTTCTTT
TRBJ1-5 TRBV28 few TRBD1 CASSDRGRYSNQPQHF TGTGCCAGCAGCGACAGGGGACGGTATAGCAATCAGCCCCAGCATTTT
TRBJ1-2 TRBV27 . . CASSLLGAGDYGYTF TGTGCCAGCAGTTTGTTAGGGGCGGGAGACTATGGCTACACCTTC
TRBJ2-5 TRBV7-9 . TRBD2 CASSWTSGIETQYF TGTGCCAGCAGCTGGACTAGCGGGATCGAGACCCAGTACTTC
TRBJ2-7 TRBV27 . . CASSFQLDYEQYF TGTGCCAGCAGTTTCCAGTTAGACTACGAGCAGTACTTC
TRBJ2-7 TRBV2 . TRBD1 CASRETGNPYEQYF TGTGCCAGCAGAGAGACAGGGAACCCCTACGAGCAGTACTTC
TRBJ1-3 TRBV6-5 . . CASSRGQGNTIYF TGTGCCAGCAGTCGCGGACAGGGAAACACCATATATTTT
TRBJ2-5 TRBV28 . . CASSKTGGGETQYF TGTGCCAGCAGTAAGACTGGAGGCGGTGAGACCCAGTACTTC
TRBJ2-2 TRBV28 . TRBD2 CASSSPGLAGVPTGELFF TGTGCCAGCAGTAGCCCTGGACTAGCGGGAGTTCCCACCGGGGAGCTGTTTTTT
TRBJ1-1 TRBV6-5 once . CASSYGGRSTEAFF TGTGCCAGCAGTTACGGGGGACGGAGCACTGAAGCTTTCTTT
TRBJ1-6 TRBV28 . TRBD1 CASRTPGTGYNSPLHF TGTGCCAGCAGAACCCCCGGGACAGGGTACAATTCACCCCTCCACTTT
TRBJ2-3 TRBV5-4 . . CASSYSTDTQYF TGTGCCAGCAGCTACAGCACAGATACGCAGTATTTT
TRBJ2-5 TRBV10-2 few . CASSDELVGETQYF TGCGCCAGCAGTGACGAACTAGTAGGGGAGACCCAGTACTTC